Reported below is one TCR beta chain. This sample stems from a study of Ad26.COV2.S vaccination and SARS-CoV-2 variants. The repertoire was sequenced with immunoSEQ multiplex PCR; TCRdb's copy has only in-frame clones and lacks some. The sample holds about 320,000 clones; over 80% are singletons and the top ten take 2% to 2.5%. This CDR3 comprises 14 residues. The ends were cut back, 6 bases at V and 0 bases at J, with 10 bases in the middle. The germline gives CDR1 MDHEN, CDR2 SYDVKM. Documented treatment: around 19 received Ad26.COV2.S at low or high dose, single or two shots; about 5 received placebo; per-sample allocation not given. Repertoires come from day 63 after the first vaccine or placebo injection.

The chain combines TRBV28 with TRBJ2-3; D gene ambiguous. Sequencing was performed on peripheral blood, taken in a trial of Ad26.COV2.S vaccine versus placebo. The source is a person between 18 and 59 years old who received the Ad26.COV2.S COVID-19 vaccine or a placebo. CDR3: CASSIALSTDTQYF. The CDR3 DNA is TGTGCCAGCAGCATTGCTCTAAGCACAGATACGCAGTATTTT.